This T cell receptor beta chain was profiled in a study of CD8 T cells in Susac syndrome. Germline CDR1 and CDR2: GTSNPN and SVGIG (reference sequence). The CDR3 runs to 13 residues. With 1 base removed from V and 5 bases from J, the gap between germline ends came to 9 bases. The authors reverse transcribed 0.5 to 1 ug RNA with random hexamers. TCRdb re-called the immunoSEQ multiplex PCR reads with MiXCR, one entry per CDR3 protein. The profile covers some 200,000 distinct CDR3 sequences, with roughly 94% appearing a single time and 0.16% taken by the ten largest. Sequenced: CD8+ T cells from PBMCs. The chain recombines TRBV30 with TRBJ1-5; TRBD1 is a possible D gene (6 bases). This clonotype was obtained from a human donor with Susac syndrome. For the CDR3, the DNA is TGTGCCTGGAGTGAAACAGGGTATCAGCCCCAGCATTTT. Amino acid sequence: CAWSETGYQPQHF.